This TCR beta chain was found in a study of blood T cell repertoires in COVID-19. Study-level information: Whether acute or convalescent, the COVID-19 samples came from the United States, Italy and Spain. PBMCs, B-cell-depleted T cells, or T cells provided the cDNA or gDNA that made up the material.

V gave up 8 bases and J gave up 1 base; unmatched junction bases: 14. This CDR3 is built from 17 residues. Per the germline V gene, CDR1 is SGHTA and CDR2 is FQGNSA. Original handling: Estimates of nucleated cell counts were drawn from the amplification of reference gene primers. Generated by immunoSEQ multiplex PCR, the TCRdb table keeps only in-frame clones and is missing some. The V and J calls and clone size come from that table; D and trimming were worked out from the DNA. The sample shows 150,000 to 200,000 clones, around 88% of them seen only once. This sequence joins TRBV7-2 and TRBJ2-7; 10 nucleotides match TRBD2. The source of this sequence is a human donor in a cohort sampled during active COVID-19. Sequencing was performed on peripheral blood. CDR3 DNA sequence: TGTGCCAGCTCGAGTAGCGGGAGGCTATTCTTATCCTACGAGCAGTACTTC. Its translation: CASSSSGRLFLSYEQYF.